This T cell receptor (beta chain) was retrieved from a study of post-analysis software for immune sequencing data. Findings and caveats of the study: Batch-mates among the samples co-clustered strongly by F measure. There were several TRBV segments more frequent in patients than controls, and TRBV5-6, TRBV5-1 and TRBV20-1 were among them.

Per the germline V gene, CDR1 is KGHDR and CDR2 is SFDVKD. CDR3 length equals 15 residues. J lost 8 bases, V lost 5 bases, and 9 bases had no gene match. The library was made from cDNA and included unique molecular identifiers. TCRdb processed the PCR reads anew with MiXCR; each CDR3 protein has one entry. The profile shows about 800,000 distinct CDR3 sequences, 25% to 30% of them singletons. On this clonotype itself: Antigen specificity is unknown.

V gene TRBV24-1 combines with J gene TRBJ1-2; 11 bases are a match to TRBD1. The receptor was isolated from a girl under 18 with multiple sclerosis. The source material was blood. CDR3 in amino acids: CATSAQDRGLEGYTF. As DNA, the CDR3 is TGTGCCACCAGTGCCCAGGACAGGGGGCTCGAAGGCTACACCTTC.